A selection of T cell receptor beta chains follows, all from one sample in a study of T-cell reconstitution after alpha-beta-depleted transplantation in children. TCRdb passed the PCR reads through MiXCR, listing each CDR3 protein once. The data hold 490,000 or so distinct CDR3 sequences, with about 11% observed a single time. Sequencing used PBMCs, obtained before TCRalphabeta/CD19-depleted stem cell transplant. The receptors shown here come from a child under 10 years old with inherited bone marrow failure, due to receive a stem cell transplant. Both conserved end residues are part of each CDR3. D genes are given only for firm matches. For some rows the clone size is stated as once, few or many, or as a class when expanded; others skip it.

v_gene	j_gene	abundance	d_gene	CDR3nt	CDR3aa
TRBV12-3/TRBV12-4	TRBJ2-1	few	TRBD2	TGTGCCAGCAGTCTCTCAAGCGGGAGGGCCTACAATGAGCAGTTCTTC	CASSLSSGRAYNEQFF
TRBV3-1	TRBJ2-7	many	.	TGTGCCAGCAGCCAAGTGGGGGGTTTCGACGAGCAGTACTTC	CASSQVGGFDEQYF
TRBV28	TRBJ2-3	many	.	TGTGCCAGCAGTTTATGGTGGGCAGATACGCAGTATTTT	CASSLWWADTQYF
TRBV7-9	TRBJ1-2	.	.	TGTGCCAGCAGTCCCTCGCAGGGCGAACTGCATGGCTACACCTTC	CASSPSQGELHGYTF
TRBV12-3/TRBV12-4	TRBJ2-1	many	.	TGTGCCTCAAGCCTTGGGGTAGCTGGTGAGCAGTTCTTC	CASSLGVAGEQFF
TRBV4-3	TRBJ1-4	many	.	TGCGCCAGCAGCCAAGAGGTTGGGGGTGAAGTGGCAACTAATGAAAAACTGTTTTTT	CASSQEVGGEVATNEKLFF
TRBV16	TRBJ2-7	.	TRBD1	TGTGCCAGCAGCTCCAGGGGGCTCTCCTACGAGCAGTACTTC	CASSSRGLSYEQYF
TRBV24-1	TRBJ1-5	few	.	TGTGCCACCAGTGACCCCGGACGGCCCCAGCATTTT	CATSDPGRPQHF
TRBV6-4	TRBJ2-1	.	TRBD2	TGTGCCAGACTAGCGGGGTCCTACAATGAGCAGTTCTTC	CARLAGSYNEQFF
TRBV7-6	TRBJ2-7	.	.	TGTGCCAGCAGCTTAGGCGCGAGGCCACCGAGCGAGCAGTACTTC	CASSLGARPPSEQYF
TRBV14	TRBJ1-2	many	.	TGTGCCAGCAGCCAAGTGGGCTATGGCTACACCTTC	CASSQVGYGYTF
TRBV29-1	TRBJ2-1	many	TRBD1	TGCAGCGTTGAACTCCATTTCGGGACAGGGGTCTACTACAATGAGCAGTTCTTC	CSVELHFGTGVYYNEQFF
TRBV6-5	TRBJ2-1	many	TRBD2	TGTGCCAGCAGTTATGACAACGCGGGAGGCCCCAATTACAATGAGCAGTTCTTC	CASSYDNAGGPNYNEQFF
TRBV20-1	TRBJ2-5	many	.	TGCAGTGCTCACCCCTGGGACACCCAAGAGACCCAGTACTTC	CSAHPWDTQETQYF
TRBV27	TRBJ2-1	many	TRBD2	TGTGCCAGCAGTCCATCTAGCGGGACCTACAATGAGCAGTTCTTC	CASSPSSGTYNEQFF
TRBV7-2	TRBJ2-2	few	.	TGTGCCAGCAGCTTCGAGGTCGCTCTACACACCGGGGAGCTGTTTTTT	CASSFEVALHTGELFF
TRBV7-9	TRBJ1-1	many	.	TGTGCCAGCAGCTTAGCCCCCCTTGAAGCTTTCTTT	CASSLAPLEAFF
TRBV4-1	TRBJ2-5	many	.	TGCGCCAGCAGCCAAGGAATAGTTGTCGGTCAAGAGACCCAGTACTTC	CASSQGIVVGQETQYF
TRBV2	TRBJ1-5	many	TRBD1	TGTGCCAGCAAAGGGACAGGAGAGTTGAAGCCCCAGCATTTT	CASKGTGELKPQHF
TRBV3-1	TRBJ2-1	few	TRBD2	TGTGCCAGCAGCCGTACTAGCGGAAGGTCCCATGAGCAGTTCTTC	CASSRTSGRSHEQFF
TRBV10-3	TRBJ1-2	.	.	TGTGCCATCAGTACAGACAGCTATGGCGGCTACACCTTC	CAISTDSYGGYTF
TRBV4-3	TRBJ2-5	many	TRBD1	TGCGCCAGCAGCCGGGACAGGGGGGAGACCCAGTACTTC	CASSRDRGETQYF
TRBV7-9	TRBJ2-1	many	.	TGTGCCAGCAGCTCAGGGGGGGATGAGCAGTTCTTC	CASSSGGDEQFF
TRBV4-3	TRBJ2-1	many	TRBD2	TGCGCCAGCAGCCAAGAGGTGCTAGCGGGAGCGTACAATGAGCAGTTCTTC	CASSQEVLAGAYNEQFF
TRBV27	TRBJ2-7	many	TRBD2	TGTGCCAGCAGACTGTCTGCGGGGGGCTACGAGCAGTACTTC	CASRLSAGGYEQYF
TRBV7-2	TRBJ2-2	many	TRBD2	TGTGCCAGCAGCTTGGATAGCGGGGGTAACACCGGGGAGCTGTTTTTT	CASSLDSGGNTGELFF
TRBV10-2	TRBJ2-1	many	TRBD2	TGCGCCAGCAGGAGGGGACTAGCGAGGCCCTACAATGAGCAGTTCTTC	CASRRGLARPYNEQFF
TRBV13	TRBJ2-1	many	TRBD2	TGTGCCAGCAGCTCCGGGACTAGCGTGGAGTTCTTC	CASSSGTSVEFF
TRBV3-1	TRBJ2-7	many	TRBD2	TGTGCCAGCAGGGGACTACCGACGTACGAGCAGTACTTC	CASRGLPTYEQYF